The 19 T cell receptor beta chains below were found in one sample sequenced in a study of blood T cells in healthy people across ages. A second PCR, run for about 7 to 12 cycles, used a sample-barcoded 5' primer plus a J-beta primer mix. Using its own MiXCR run on the 5' RACE reads, TCRdb lists one record per CDR3 protein. The sample has over 950,000 distinct CDR3 sequences, about 51% seen once; the top ten hold about 22%. The sequencing input was blood. Source of these receptors: a woman in her sixties in good health.

This chain joins TRBV11-3 and TRBJ2-3; D is uncertain. The CDR3 contains 15 residues. Per germline, CDR1 SGHNT and CDR2 YENEEA. V lost 5 bases and J lost 6, with 18 bases in between. CDR3 protein: CASSPTRRASDTQYF. The CDR3 DNA reads as TGTGCCAGCAGCCCTACCCGGAGAGCATCGGATACGCAGTATTTT.

With regard to this clonotype: The junction and the germline gene differ at one end; a read error may be behind it. J is TRBJ2-3 and V is TRBV11-2; 11 bases agree with TRBD2. Per germline, CDR1 SGHAT and CDR2 FQNNGV. The CDR3 covers 16 residues. The CDR3: CASSLEGSGRADAQYF. The CDR3 nucleotides read TGTGCCAGCAGCTTAGAAGGTAGCGGGAGGGCAGATGCGCAGTATTTT.

This clonotype was observed a few times. The chain is built from TRBV10-3 and TRBJ2-1, with D perhaps matching TRBD2 (5 bases). The germline V and J ends were trimmed by 6 bases and 0 bases, with 30 bases remaining between them. The CDR3 is 21 amino acids. Germline loops: CDR1 ENHRY, CDR2 SYGVKD. CDR3 in amino acids: CAIREKLVLVTLASSYNEQFF. The DNA of the CDR3 is TGTGCCATCAGAGAGAAATTAGTACTAGTAACCTTGGCGAGCTCCTACAATGAGCAGTTCTTC.

The sample holds a few counts of this clonotype. The CDR3 is CATSDPGQSLYEQYF. In DNA form, the CDR3 reads TGTGCCACCAGTGATCCGGGACAGAGCCTCTACGAGCAGTACTTC. The chain couples TRBV24-1 to TRBJ2-7; the match to TRBD1 covers 7 bases. Germline assignment: CDR1 KGHDR and CDR2 SFDVKD. The CDR3 covers 15 residues. Trimming at V came to 3 bases and at J to 3 bases, leaving 7 bases not matched to a gene.

The chain has TRBV28 and TRBJ2-7; TRBD2 matches at 13 bases. Germline CDR1 is MDHEN and CDR2 is SYDVKM. V trimming: 4 bases; J trimming: 2 bases; junction bases outside the gene matches: 5. The CDR3 loop spans 16 amino acids. The CDR3: CASSSGLAGRPYEQYF. The CDR3 bases are TGTGCCAGCAGTTCGGGACTAGCGGGACGGCCCTACGAGCAGTACTTC.

V is TRBV18 and J is TRBJ1-2; 7 bases are shared with TRBD1. The CDR3 extends over 15 amino acids. The germline gives CDR1 KGHSH, CDR2 LQKENI. The junction had 15 bases not matched to a gene; V was cut back by 6 bases and J by 8 bases. The CDR3 spells CASSPSGTEVWGYTF. As DNA, the CDR3 is TGTGCCAGCTCTCCGTCCGGGACAGAAGTCTGGGGCTACACCTTC. The whole variable domain, filled in from reference TRBV18 and TRBJ1-2, reads NAGVMQNPRHLVRRRGQEARLRCSPMKGHSHVYWYRQLPEEGLKFMVYLQKENIIDESGMPKERFSAEFPKEGPSILRIQQVVRGDSAAYFCASSPSGTEVWGYTFGSGTRLTVV.

This clonotype was observed a few times. J is TRBJ1-2 and V is TRBV12-3 or TRBV12-4, with 9 bases identical to TRBD1. With 7 bases clipped from V and 4 bases from J, the junction kept 7 bases outside the gene matches. The CDR3 has 14 residues. CDR3 amino acids: CASTEGQGLYGYTF. Here the CDR3 DNA reads TGTGCCAGCACTGAGGGACAGGGACTCTATGGCTACACCTTC.

The rearrangement links TRBV9 to TRBJ2-2, with 8 bases aligning to TRBD1. Germline CDR1 SGDLS, CDR2 YYNGEE. J gave up 2 bases and V 4 bases, and 7 bases lay outside the gene matches. This CDR3 region has 16 residues. The CDR3 DNA is TGTGCCAGCAGCCAGGGACAGGTCTTTAACACCGGGGAGCTGTTTTTT. It codes for CASSQGQVFNTGELFF.

The chain combines TRBV20-1 with TRBJ2-2; D not resolved. CDR3 size: 15 residues. The germline CDR1 and CDR2 sequences are DFQATT and SNEGSKA (reference sequence). Deletions cut 1 base from V and 3 bases from J, with 12 bases between. CDR3 residues: CSARARRRDTGELFF. The CDR3 DNA reads as TGCAGTGCTAGAGCCCGTCGCCGGGACACCGGGGAGCTGTTTTTT.

This clonotype showed up just a few times. This chain connects TRBV6-2 or TRBV6-3 to TRBJ2-1; D is perhaps TRBD2 (6 bases). Trimming shortened V by 1 base and J by 4 bases, and 14 bases separated the two germline ends. CDR3 length: 16 residues. Germline loops: CDR1 MNHEY, CDR2 SVGEGT. Written as DNA, the CDR3 is TGTGCCAGCAGTTACTACCGTGGAGGGCAATACAATGAGCAGTTCTTC. Protein: CASSYYRGGQYNEQFF.

The chain carries TRBV7-2 and TRBJ2-5; TRBD1 might be the D (8 bases). CDR1 is SGHTA and CDR2 is FQGNSA in the germline V gene. This CDR3 has 14 residues. V was shortened by 4 bases and J by 5 bases, with 14 bases between the two germline ends. The CDR3 loop reads CASSWTGRGETQYF. The CDR3 DNA reads as TGTGCCAGCAGCTGGACAGGGAGGGGCGAGACCCAGTACTTC.

The chain carries TRBV4-3 and TRBJ2-3, with TRBD2 matching over 11 bases. Germline-derived CDR1 and CDR2 are LGHNA and YSLEER. With 4 bases clipped from V and 4 bases from J, the junction kept 7 bases outside the gene matches. The CDR3 covers 16 residues. The CDR3 loop reads CASSRVAGGPADTQYF. In nucleotides, the CDR3 is TGCGCCAGCAGCCGAGTAGCGGGAGGGCCGGCAGATACGCAGTATTTT.

This clonotype was seen more than once but under ten times. The V gene is TRBV6-5, the J gene TRBJ2-3; possible D gene TRBD2, 5 bases. CDR3 length: 13 residues. Per the germline V gene, CDR1 is MNHEY and CDR2 is SVGAGI. The V gene lost 5 bases and the J gene lost 6 bases, with 12 bases spanning the gap. CDR3 sequence: CASSDGREDTQYF. DNA of the CDR3: TGTGCCAGCAGTGACGGTAGGGAGGATACGCAGTATTTT.

Only a few counts were recorded for this clonotype. The V call is TRBV27, the J call TRBJ2-5; 14 positions match TRBD2. Germline loops: CDR1 MNHEY, CDR2 SMNVEV (reference sequence). V gave up 5 bases and J gave up 11 bases; unmatched junction bases: 10. The CDR3 spans 15 residues. CDR3 DNA sequence: TGTGCCAGCAGTCCTGGGACTAGCGGGAGTGGTGAGCAGTACTTC. It is translated as CASSPGTSGSGEQYF.

This clonotype was recorded a few times. The V call is TRBV24-1, the J call TRBJ2-2; 9 nucleotides line up with TRBD2. Germline-derived CDR1 and CDR2 are KGHDR and SFDVKD. The CDR3 runs to 21 residues. The junction had 15 bases not matched to a gene; V was cut back by 0 bases and J by 2 bases. The CDR3 is CATSDLQRLAGSAVNTGELFF. In DNA form, the CDR3 reads TGTGCCACCAGTGATTTGCAACGGCTAGCGGGAAGCGCGGTTAACACCGGGGAGCTGTTTTTT.

This clonotype was seen a handful of times. V usage is TRBV4-1 and J usage is TRBJ2-3, with TRBD2 identical over 8 bases. Germline loops: CDR1 MGHRA, CDR2 YSYEKL. J lost 10 bases, V lost 3 bases, and 6 bases had no gene match. The CDR3 length is 13 residues. CDR3 sequence (DNA): TGCGCCAGCAGCCAGATTAGCGGGAATTCGCAGTATTTT. Protein sequence: CASSQISGNSQYF.

The chain couples TRBV14 to TRBJ1-1; 9 nucleotides agree with TRBD1. This CDR3 comprises 16 residues. V shed 3 bases and J 1 base; nucleotides not matched to a gene: 6. Germline assignment: CDR1 SGHDN and CDR2 FVKESK. The CDR3 nucleotides are TGTGCCAGCAGCCAGCAGATGGGACAGGGGAACACTGAAGCTTTCTTT. It encodes CASSQQMGQGNTEAFF.

This rearrangement joins TRBV29-1 to TRBJ2-3; 8 bases map to TRBD2. Trimming at V came to 1 base and at J to 7 bases, leaving 13 bases not matched to a gene. This CDR3 has 16 amino acids. Germline values: CDR1 SQVTM, CDR2 ANQGSEA. In DNA form, the CDR3 reads TGCAGCGTTGAAGGACGGGGGCTAGCGGGCCCTTATACGCAGTATTTT. Its protein product is CSVEGRGLAGPYTQYF.

The chain combines TRBV27 with TRBJ1-4; TRBD1 is a possible D gene (6 bases). Germline V gene sequence: CDR1 MNHEY, CDR2 SMNVEV (reference sequence). This CDR3 has 14 residues. Trimming pared 2 bases from V and 8 bases from J, leaving 12 bases between. For the CDR3, the DNA is TGTGCCAGCAGTTTAAACAGGGTAGGGGAAAAACTGTTTTTT. Translated, it gives CASSLNRVGEKLFF.